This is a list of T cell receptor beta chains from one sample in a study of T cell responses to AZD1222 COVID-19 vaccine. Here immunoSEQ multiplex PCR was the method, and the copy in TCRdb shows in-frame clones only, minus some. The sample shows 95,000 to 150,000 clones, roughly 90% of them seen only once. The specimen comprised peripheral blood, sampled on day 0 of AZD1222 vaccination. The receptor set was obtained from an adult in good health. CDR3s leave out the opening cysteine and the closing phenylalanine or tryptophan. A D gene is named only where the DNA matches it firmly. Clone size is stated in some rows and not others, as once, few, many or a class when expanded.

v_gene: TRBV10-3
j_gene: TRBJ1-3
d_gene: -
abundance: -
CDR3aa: AISARGNTIY

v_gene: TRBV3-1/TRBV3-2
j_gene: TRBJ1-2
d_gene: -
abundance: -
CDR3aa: ASSQGRSIVGGYT

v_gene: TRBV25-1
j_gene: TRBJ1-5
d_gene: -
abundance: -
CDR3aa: ASIGNQPQH

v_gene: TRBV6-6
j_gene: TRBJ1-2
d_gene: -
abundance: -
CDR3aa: ASSRTVKSRRSYGYT

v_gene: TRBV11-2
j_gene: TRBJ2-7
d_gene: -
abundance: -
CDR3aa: ASSFRSWANSYEQY

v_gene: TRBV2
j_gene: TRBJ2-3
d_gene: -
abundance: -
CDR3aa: ASSPRVRTDTQY

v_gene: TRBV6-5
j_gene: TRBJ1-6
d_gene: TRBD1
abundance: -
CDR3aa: ASSYWTGNSPLH

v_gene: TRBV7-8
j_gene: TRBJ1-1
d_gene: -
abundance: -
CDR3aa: ASSPDRLWGTEAF

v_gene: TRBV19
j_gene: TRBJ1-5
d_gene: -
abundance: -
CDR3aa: ASTSTRTVGQPQH

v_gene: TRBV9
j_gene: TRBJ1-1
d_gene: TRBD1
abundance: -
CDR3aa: ASSAGDREGAF

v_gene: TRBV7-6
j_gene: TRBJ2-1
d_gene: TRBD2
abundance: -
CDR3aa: ASSPGGGGLPSSYNEQF

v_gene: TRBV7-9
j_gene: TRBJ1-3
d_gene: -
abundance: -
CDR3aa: ASSHGPRIGNTIY

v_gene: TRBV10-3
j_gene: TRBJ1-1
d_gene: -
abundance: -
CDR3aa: AISDTSGAQAF

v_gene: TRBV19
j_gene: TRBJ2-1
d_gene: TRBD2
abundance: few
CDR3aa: ASSIVGLAGGNEQF

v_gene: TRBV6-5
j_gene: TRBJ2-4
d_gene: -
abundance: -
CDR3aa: ASSRVGGKNIQY

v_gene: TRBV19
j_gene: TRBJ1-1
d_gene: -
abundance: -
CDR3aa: AGRRGTEAF

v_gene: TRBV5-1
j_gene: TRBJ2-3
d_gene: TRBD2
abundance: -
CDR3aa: ASSTGLAGGPLVDTQY

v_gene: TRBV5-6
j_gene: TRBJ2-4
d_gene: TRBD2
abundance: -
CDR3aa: ASSQFGTSGNIQY

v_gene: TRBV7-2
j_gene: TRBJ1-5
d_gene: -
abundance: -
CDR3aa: ASSRQLNQPQH